The present T cell receptor beta chain was sequenced within a study of T-cell reconstitution after alpha-beta-depleted transplantation in children. Study-level findings and limits: Some patients' high day-60 TCRbeta diversity was attributed to recipient cells surviving conditioning.

Concerning this clonotype: Its antigen is unidentified.

Construction of the TCRbeta library involved unique molecular identifiers. TCRdb passed the PCR reads through MiXCR, listing each CDR3 protein once. The profile covers fewer than 150,000 distinct CDR3 sequences, with 20% to 25% appearing a single time and more than 9% taken by the ten largest. The TCR was taken from a male patient between 2 and 10 years old who had a stem cell transplant for chronic granulomatous disease, so the T cells may come from the graft donor. The source material was PBMCs, mostly from graft donor cells, sampled 180 days after TCRalphabeta/CD19-depleted stem cell transplant.

CDR3 sequence reads: CASSLGPVIVGYEQYF. The CDR3 DNA follows: TGCGCCAGCAGCTTGGGGCCGGTAATTGTCGGATACGAGCAGTACTTC. The rearrangement uses TRBV5-1 and TRBJ2-7; D remains unclear. Trimming removed 0 bases from V and 4 bases from J, with 17 bases in between. The CDR3 is 16 residues long. The germline V gene has CDR1 SGHRS and CDR2 YFSETQ.